This T cell receptor beta chain was captured in a study of blood T cell repertoires in COVID-19. Study-level background: T cells, B-cell-depleted T cells, or PBMCs provided the cDNA or gDNA that served as material.

Original analysis: By means of reference gene primer amplification, nucleated cell counts were estimated. Profiling relied on immunoSEQ multiplex PCR, and the TCRdb table lists in-frame clones only, not all of them. V, J and clone size reflect that table, while D and trimming were determined from the DNA. The sample has some 390,000 clones, about 89% seen once. V gave up 2 bases and J gave up 1 base, with 18 bases separating them. From germline, CDR1 is SGHDN and CDR2 FVKESK. The CDR3 has 18 residues. Sequencing was performed on peripheral blood. The clonotype originates from a woman aged 40 to 50 with COVID-19, enrolled during active disease. The chain combines TRBV14 with TRBJ1-3; D possibly corresponds to TRBD1 (5 bases). The CDR3 sequence: CASSQPYRSGGSGNTIYF. For the CDR3, the DNA is TGTGCCAGCAGCCAACCCTACCGGTCGGGGGGTTCTGGAAACACCATATATTTT. Full variable domain (remainder filled in from reference TRBV14 and TRBJ1-3): EAGVTQFPSHSVIEKGQTVTLRCDPISGHDNLYWYRRVMGKEIKFLLHFVKESKQDESGMPNNRFLAERTGGTYSTLKVQPAELEDSGVYFCASSQPYRSGGSGNTIYFGEGSWLTVV.